This TCR beta chain was identified during a study of vaccination and CD4 T cells after COVID-19. Overall study context: Three convalescent patients were sampled post-vaccination (at day 14 and at days 161 to 241). The authors used overlapping spike peptides from SARS-CoV-2, HCoV-NL63, HCoV-OC43 and HCoV-229E to stimulate cells. The control cultures got either a CEFX pool, an HIV-1 Nef pool, or no peptide at all.

Scientists ran DNA taken from cultured CD4+ T cells through the Oncomine TCR Beta short-read assay for sequencing. TCRdb processed the PCR reads anew with MiXCR; each CDR3 protein has one entry. The profile shows roughly 18,000 distinct CDR3 sequences, around 50% of them singletons. Indicated time point: late sampling 161 to 241 days after vaccination in a few convalescent patients. Treatment denoted: approximately 9-day PBMC culture with coronavirus spike peptide pools or control peptides (ViraFEST assay). As for this clonotype: Its matching antigen is unknown.

The ends were cut back, 4 bases at V and 4 bases at J, with 8 bases in the middle. CDR3 length equals 12 residues. Germline CDR1 LNHDA, CDR2 SQIVND (reference sequence). This sequence originates from a human donor who had recovered from COVID-19. The gene calls are TRBV19 and TRBJ2-7, with D possibly being TRBD1 (6 bases). The sample was CD4+ T cells from blood, cultured in vitro, taken about 7 months after SARS-CoV-2 vaccination. The CDR3 spells CASSTQGYEQYF. The CDR3 bases are TGTGCCAGTAGTACACAGGGATACGAGCAGTACTTC.